These 2 T cell receptor beta chains share one sample of origin, sequenced in a study of T cell responses to AZD1222 COVID-19 vaccine. The protocol was immunoSEQ multiplex PCR, while the TCRdb copy is restricted to in-frame clones and leaves out a portion. The sample includes more than 75,000 clones, approximately 90% of them seen just once. The material sequenced was peripheral blood, taken on day 0 of AZD1222 vaccination. These receptor sequences come from an adult in good health.

The chain uses TRBV4-2 and TRBJ1-6; D remains ambiguous. Trimming left V 0 bases short and J 5 bases short, with 14 bases between. Germline V gene sequence: CDR1 LGHNA, CDR2 YNFKEQ. The CDR3 spans 17 residues. CDR3 amino acids: CASSQERSRPNNSPLHF. CDR3 in DNA: TGTGCCAGCAGCCAAGAAAGGTCCCGACCCAATAATTCACCCCTCCACTTT.

This rearrangement joins TRBV11-2 to TRBJ2-3, with 10 bases that match TRBD1. The CDR3 has 14 residues. Germline V gene data show CDR1 as SGHAT and CDR2 as FQNNGV. V gave up 5 bases and J gave up 4 bases; unmatched junction bases: 3. The CDR3 DNA sequence: TGTGCCAGCAGCCCCGACAGGGGGCCAGATACGCAGTATTTT. Translation gives CASSPDRGPDTQYF. Full variable domain (rest looked up from reference TRBV11-2 and TRBJ2-3): EAGVAQSPRYKIIEKRQSVAFWCNPISGHATLYWYQQILGQGPKLLIQFQNNGVVDDSQLPKDRFSAERLKGVDSTLKIQPAKLEDSAVYLCASSPDRGPDTQYFGPGTRLTVL.